This T cell receptor beta chain was captured by sequencing in a study of blood T cells in healthy people across ages. Study-wide results and limits: Age brought a roughly linear fall in TCR beta diversity measured per million T cells.

The second PCR ran 7 to 11 cycles with a sample-barcoded 5' primer and J-beta primers. In TCRdb, the 5' RACE reads were re-called with MiXCR into one record per CDR3 protein. Found here are about 1,600,000 distinct CDR3 sequences, roughly 40% of them singletons; the top ten hold less than 8%. Remarks on this clonotype: Its antigen is not known.

The V and J ends lost 5 bases and 0 bases respectively, with 11 bases between them. Germline CDR1 is DFQATT and CDR2 is SNEGSKA (reference sequence). This CDR3 contains 13 residues. This chain uses TRBV20-1 with TRBJ2-7; D is undetermined. The sequence came from a woman aged 18-30 years in good health. Sequenced: blood. CDR3 sequence (DNA): TGCAGTGCTGCCCAGACGTTCTCCTACGAGCAGTACTTC. This gives the protein CSAAQTFSYEQYF.